These 13 T cell receptor beta chains originate from one sample sequenced in a study of cytomegalovirus exposure and HLA in healthy donors. 60 Vbeta and 13 Jbeta primers were used in PCR. Data came from immunoSEQ multiplex PCR; TCRdb stores just in-frame clones and leaves some out. The data show some 200,000 clones, about 83% seen once. The sample consisted of PBMCs. The origin of the receptors is a man aged 40-49 years in good health and CMV-seronegative.

The chain links TRBV19 to TRBJ1-1; weak D call: TRBD1 (5 bases). CDR1 is LNHDA, CDR2 SQIVND, per germline (reference sequence). Trimming took off 4 bases at V and 0 bases at J, with 9 bases between the two ends. The CDR3 consists of 14 residues. Here the CDR3 DNA reads TGTGCCAGTAGTAGGGGGGGGGTGAACACTGAAGCTTTCTTT. This sequence encodes CASSRGGVNTEAFF.

This chain joins TRBV6-5 and TRBJ2-7, with TRBD2 matching over 7 bases. This CDR3 comprises 13 residues. Unmatched junction bases numbered 3, after V lost 3 bases and J lost 4 bases. Per the germline V gene, CDR1 is MNHEY and CDR2 is SVGAGI. Here the CDR3 reads CASSYGSGYEQYF. CDR3 sequence (DNA): TGTGCCAGCAGTTATGGTAGCGGGTACGAGCAGTACTTC.

The CDR3 DNA follows: TGTGCCAGCAGCCAACCCCGGACAGGGGACACCTACGAGCAGTACTTC. Protein product: CASSQPRTGDTYEQYF. The chain joins TRBV4-2 to TRBJ2-7, with 9 bases lining up with TRBD1. V trimming: 2 bases; J trimming: 2 bases; junction bases outside the gene matches: 7. Germline V gives CDR1 LGHNA, CDR2 YNFKEQ. This CDR3 region has 16 residues.

This rearrangement joins TRBV4-1 to TRBJ1-1; TRBD1 is a possible D gene (5 bases). Germline V gene data show CDR1 as MGHRA and CDR2 as YSYEKL. This CDR3 is 12 amino acids long. The V and J ends lost 5 bases and 4 bases respectively, with 8 bases between them. DNA of the CDR3: TGCGCCAGCAGCGCAGGGTCCACTGAAGCTTTCTTT. Its translation: CASSAGSTEAFF.

The J gene is TRBJ1-1, the V gene TRBV9; weak D call: TRBD1 (5 bases). This CDR3 contains 14 residues. Germline CDR1 and CDR2: SGDLS and YYNGEE. The V end lost 0 bases, the J end lost 6 bases, and 12 bases lay between the germline ends. This CDR3 reads CASSVDPQTAEAFF. CDR3 DNA sequence: TGTGCCAGCAGCGTAGACCCCCAGACAGCTGAAGCTTTCTTT.

This clone appeared a single time. The chain carries TRBV7-2 and TRBJ2-1; 12 nucleotides match TRBD2. Trimming cost V 1 base and J 8 bases; bases outside gene matches: 6. Germline V gives CDR1 SGHTA, CDR2 FQGNSA. This CDR3 comprises 16 residues. The CDR3 DNA reads as TGTGCCAGCAGCTTAGATACTAGCGGGGGGATACATGAGCAGTTCTTC. This encodes CASSLDTSGGIHEQFF.

The V gene is TRBV7-6, the J gene TRBJ2-3; 9 positions agree with TRBD2. The CDR3 has 15 amino acids. Germline CDR1 is SGHVS and CDR2 is FNYEAQ. The V gene end was trimmed by 1 base and the J gene end by 1 base; junction bases not matched to a gene: 0. The chain's CDR3 is CASSLGLAGTDTQYF. CDR3 bases: TGTGCCAGCAGCTTAGGACTAGCGGGCACAGATACGCAGTATTTT.

V and J are TRBV5-1 and TRBJ1-5; TRBD1 might be the D (6 bases). V was trimmed by 4 bases and J by 7 bases, leaving 21 bases between them. The CDR3 is 16 residues long. Germline V gene sequence: CDR1 SGHRS, CDR2 YFSETQ. The CDR3 sequence: CASSLLASGAGQPQHF. The CDR3 region has the DNA TGCGCCAGCAGCCTCCTGGCCTCAGGGGCCGGGCAGCCCCAGCATTTT.

CDR3 loop: CASSLPSGVETQYF. CDR3 nucleotide sequence: TGTGCCAGCAGCTTACCCAGCGGGGTAGAGACCCAGTACTTC. The gene calls are TRBV7-2 and TRBJ2-5; 7 nucleotides match TRBD2. Trimming at V came to 2 bases and at J to 4 bases, leaving 4 bases not matched to a gene. The CDR3 has 14 amino acids. Germline V gene data show CDR1 as SGHTA and CDR2 as FQGNSA.

The chain carries TRBV5-6 and TRBJ2-4, with a possible D match to TRBD2 (6 bases). CDR1 and CDR2 (germline): SGHDT, YYEEEE. CDR3 length equals 15 residues. Trimming stripped 2 bases from V and 0 bases from J, with 9 bases between. The CDR3 nucleotides read TGTGCCAGCAGCTTTGGGACTCTAGCCAAAAACATTCAGTACTTC. This encodes CASSFGTLAKNIQYF.

This clone appeared a single time. The chain recombines TRBV6-5 with TRBJ2-7, with 8 bases identical to TRBD2. This CDR3 has 16 residues. J gave up 0 bases and V 0 bases, and 4 bases lay outside the gene matches. CDR1 MNHEY and CDR2 SVGAGI come from the germline V gene. In nucleotides, the CDR3 is TGTGCCAGCAGTTACTCCACGGGGGGGATCTCCTACGAGCAGTACTTC. Its translation is CASSYSTGGISYEQYF.

This chain uses TRBV28 with TRBJ2-5; TRBD1 matches at 8 bases. The CDR3 totals 13 residues. From germline, CDR1 is MDHEN and CDR2 SYDVKM. V was pared by 5 bases and J by 4 bases, with 3 bases of the junction left unmatched. In nucleotides, the CDR3 is TGTGCCAGCAGTCGGACAGGGAGAGAGACCCAGTACTTC. It yields the protein CASSRTGRETQYF.

The V and J genes are TRBV7-9 and TRBJ2-5; D may be TRBD1 (6 bases). V was trimmed by 5 bases and J by 4 bases, leaving 11 bases between them. CDR3 length equals 13 residues. CDR1 and CDR2 (germline): SEHNR, FQNEAQ (reference sequence). In DNA, the CDR3 is TGTGCCAGCAGCCTAGGACAGAGAGAGACCCAGTACTTC. Translating it yields CASSLGQRETQYF.